Each of the 28 T cell receptor beta chains below was sequenced from the same sample in a study of T cells in Graves' hyperthyroidism and ophthalmopathy. Authors of the study amplified TCR beta CDR3 regions from RNA transcripts. The HTBI primer set was used in a first-round RT-PCR of the TCR CDR3. Each CDR3 protein gets one entry after TCRdb re-called the multiplex PCR reads with MiXCR. The data hold 410,000 or so distinct CDR3 sequences, with about 15% observed a single time. The material sequenced was blood. Source of these receptors: a man between 18 and 35 years old with Graves' ophthalmopathy.

This clonotype was picked up a small number of times. Here the CDR3 reads CASGHKRTGGYTEAFF. For the CDR3, the DNA is TGTGCCAGCGGGCATAAGAGGACAGGGGGGTACACTGAAGCTTTCTTT. The chain is built from TRBV5-8 and TRBJ1-1, with 10 bases matching TRBD1. The CDR3 is 16 residues long. Per germline, CDR1 SGHTS and CDR2 YDEGEE. With 7 bases clipped from V and 3 bases from J, the junction kept 12 bases outside the gene matches.

There are many counts of this clonotype. The chain couples TRBV7-9 to TRBJ2-3; D perhaps matches TRBD2 (6 bases). This CDR3 is 15 amino acids long. Trimming cost V 6 bases and J 1 base, with 14 bases left between them. Germline CDR1 reads SEHNR; CDR2 reads FQNEAQ (reference sequence). CDR3 DNA: TGTGCCAGCAGTCTTAGTACGGGGGGCACAGATACGCAGTATTTT. Translation: CASSLSTGGTDTQYF.

Ten or more counts support this clonotype. The chain is built from TRBV27 and TRBJ2-7; D is possibly TRBD2 (7 bases). Trimming pared 2 bases from V and 7 bases from J, leaving 15 bases between. Germline CDR1 is MNHEY and CDR2 is SMNVEV (reference sequence). This CDR3 spans 14 amino acids. CDR3 protein: CASSLERGQGEQYF. In DNA, the CDR3 is TGTGCCAGCAGTTTAGAGCGGGGCCAGGGGGAGCAGTACTTC.

The V gene is TRBV28, the J gene TRBJ2-2; 9 bases are shared with TRBD2. The CDR3 covers 15 residues. Germline V CDR1 and CDR2: MDHEN, SYDVKM. With V trimmed by 6 bases and J by 4 bases, 6 bases remained unmatched. As DNA, the CDR3 is TGTGCCAGCAGCAGACTAGCGGACTTCACCGGGGAGCTGTTTTTT. Protein: CASSRLADFTGELFF.

V usage is TRBV6-1 and J usage is TRBJ2-5; 9 bases are a match to TRBD2. The CDR3 loop spans 14 amino acids. CDR1 is MNHNS, CDR2 SASEGT, per germline. After removal of 11 bases from V and 4 bases from J, the junction contained 11 bases not matched to a gene. CDR3 region: CAEGASGIGETQYF. The CDR3 nucleotides read TGTGCCGAGGGGGCTAGCGGGATAGGAGAGACCCAGTACTTC.

This clonotype was counted only a few times. This chain uses TRBV30 with TRBJ1-4; TRBD1 matches 10 bases. The length of the CDR3 is 14 residues. V lost 3 bases to trimming and J lost 7 bases; unmatched junction nucleotides: 5. The V gene's germline CDR1 is GTSNPN and CDR2 SVGIG (reference sequence). The CDR3 sequence: CAWSPGQGTEKLFF. The CDR3 region has the DNA TGTGCCTGGAGCCCGGGACAGGGGACTGAAAAACTGTTTTTT.

This clonotype was detected a few times. A clone one base away is much larger, so this may be a read error. The chain links TRBV3-1 to TRBJ2-4; TRBD2 aligns across 7 bases. CDR3 length: 15 residues. Germline CDR1 reads LGHDT; CDR2 reads YNNKEL (reference sequence). The CDR3 bases are TGTGCCAGCAGCCAAGCGGGGGGAGCCAAAACCATTCAGTACTTC. Its protein product is CASSQAGGAKTIQYF.

The chain couples TRBV20-1 to TRBJ2-3, with 11 bases lining up with TRBD2. Unmatched junction bases numbered 16, after V lost 0 bases and J lost 2 bases. Germline V gene lookup returns CDR1 DFQATT and CDR2 SNEGSKA (reference sequence). CDR3 length: 20 residues. The CDR3 protein is CSARDRRLAGLLGLTDTQYF. DNA of the CDR3: TGCAGTGCTAGAGATCGACGACTAGCGGGGCTTCTTGGACTCACAGATACGCAGTATTTT.

The sample holds many counts of this clonotype. The CDR3 nucleotides read TGTGCCAGCAGTTTTGGGTCGGAAGCTTTCTTT. Translating gives CASSFGSEAFF. The chain couples TRBV27 to TRBJ1-1; D unclear. This CDR3 has 11 residues. V was shortened by 3 bases and J by 8 bases, with 7 bases between the two germline ends. Germline lookup yields CDR1 MNHEY and CDR2 SMNVEV (reference sequence).

Ten or more counts support this clonotype. The chain has TRBV2 and TRBJ1-2, with 7 positions matching TRBD1. V lost 7 bases and J lost 2; bases outside the gene matches: 16. The germline V gene has CDR1 SNHLY and CDR2 FYNNEI. The CDR3 runs to 17 residues. The CDR3 bases are TGTGCCAGCACTTGGGACAGACAATCCCCTCTGAACTATGGCTACACCTTC. Its translation is CASTWDRQSPLNYGYTF.

There are many counts of this clonotype. CDR3: CASSFGRVKLNEQFF. The DNA for the CDR3 is TGTGCCAGCAGTTTTGGCAGGGTCAAATTGAATGAGCAGTTCTTC. V gene TRBV2 combines with J gene TRBJ2-1, with D tentatively TRBD1 (5 bases). The length of the CDR3 is 15 residues. From germline, CDR1 is SNHLY and CDR2 FYNNEI. Trimming pared 5 bases from V and 7 bases from J, leaving 18 bases between. Using reference TRBV2 and TRBJ2-1 for the parts outside the CDR3, the full variable domain is EPEVTQTPSHQVTQMGQEVILRCVPISNHLYFYWYRQILGQKVEFLVSFYNNEISEKSEIFDDQFSVERPDGSNFTLKIRSTKLEDSAMYFCASSFGRVKLNEQFFGPGTRLTVL.

V gene TRBV10-1 combines with J gene TRBJ1-3; D is possibly TRBD1 (5 bases). Germline CDR1 reads WNHNN; CDR2 reads SYGVQD (reference sequence). The V end was cut by 4 bases, the J end by 3 bases, with 10 bases between. CDR3 length: 14 residues. CDR3 nucleotides: TGCGCCAGCAGTGGACAGAAGTTTGGAAACACCATATATTTT. Its protein is CASSGQKFGNTIYF.

This clonotype was seen many times. The chain couples TRBV11-2 to TRBJ1-2, with 8 bases matching TRBD1. This CDR3 has 12 amino acids. With 7 bases clipped from V and 4 bases from J, the junction kept 2 bases outside the gene matches. Germline assignment: CDR1 SGHAT and CDR2 FQNNGV. For the CDR3, the DNA is TGTGCCAGCATCGGGACAGGCTATGGCTACACCTTC. It encodes CASIGTGYGYTF. Looking up the rest from reference TRBV11-2 and TRBJ1-2 gives the full variable domain: EAGVAQSPRYKIIEKRQSVAFWCNPISGHATLYWYQQILGQGPKLLIQFQNNGVVDDSQLPKDRFSAERLKGVDSTLKIQPAKLEDSAVYLCASIGTGYGYTFGSGTRLTVV.

In its sample, this clonotype was seen a few times. The V call is TRBV4-1, the J call TRBJ1-3; weak D call: TRBD1 (6 bases). Trimming shortened V by 3 bases and J by 6 bases, and 18 bases separated the two germline ends. Per germline, CDR1 MGHRA and CDR2 YSYEKL. The CDR3 is 16 residues long. CDR3 residues: CASSHLLQGYKNTIYF. CDR3 nucleotides: TGCGCCAGCAGCCACCTACTACAGGGATACAAAAACACCATATATTTT.

This clonotype was counted many times. A read error may account for a junction end that differs from germline. CDR3 coding DNA: TGCGCAGCTACCAAGTCAGATACGCAGTATTTT. It translates to CAATKSDTQYF. The chain carries TRBV12-3 or TRBV12-4 and TRBJ2-3; D gene uncertain. This CDR3 comprises 11 residues.

This clonotype showed up many times. V usage is TRBV6-2 or TRBV6-3 and J usage is TRBJ1-2; 8 bases are a match to TRBD1. V was clipped by 2 bases and J by 8 bases; unmatched bases: 7. CDR3 length: 14 residues. CDR1 is MNHEY, CDR2 SVGEGT, per germline. DNA of the CDR3: TGTGCCAGCAGTTACGATGACAGGGGTCGCGGCTACACCTTC. It translates to CASSYDDRGRGYTF.

This clonotype was seen only a few times. This chain joins TRBV20-1 and TRBJ2-7, with D possibly being TRBD2 (6 bases). The germline V and J ends were trimmed by 1 base and 0 bases, with 10 bases remaining between them. This CDR3 is 14 amino acids long. Germline V gene data show CDR1 as DFQATT and CDR2 as SNEGSKA (reference sequence). The CDR3 DNA follows: TGCAGTGCTAGAGGGGGGAGGACCTCCTACGAGCAGTACTTC. Its translation is CSARGGRTSYEQYF.

This clonotype has a count of ten or more. The chain joins TRBV7-9 to TRBJ2-4, with D unclear. CDR3 length: 13 residues. Germline CDR1 is SEHNR and CDR2 is FQNEAQ (reference sequence). The V end was cut by 5 bases, the J end by 0 bases, with 5 bases between. The CDR3 protein is CASSGVAKNIQYF. The DNA for the CDR3 is TGTGCCAGCAGCGGGGTAGCCAAAAACATTCAGTACTTC.

CDR3 bases: TGTGCCAGCAAATTCGGTCCCCTAACCTACGAGCAGTACTTC. Protein product: CASKFGPLTYEQYF. This rearrangement joins TRBV27 to TRBJ2-7; the D is unclear. Germline lookup yields CDR1 MNHEY and CDR2 SMNVEV (reference sequence). The CDR3 is 14 residues long. V was shortened by 7 bases and J by 2 bases, with 15 bases between the two germline ends.

This clonotype was seen repeatedly, ten times or more. The CDR3 region has the DNA TGTGCCAGCAGTTGGGACAGGGCGAATCAGCCCCAGCATTTT. This codes for CASSWDRANQPQHF. V and J are TRBV28 and TRBJ1-5; 9 bases are shared with TRBD1. This CDR3 region has 14 residues. V shed 4 bases, J shed 4 bases, and the junction held 2 bases outside the gene matches. Germline assignment: CDR1 MDHEN and CDR2 SYDVKM.

This clonotype was observed at least ten times. The chain employs TRBV11-2 and TRBJ1-1, with 10 bases aligning to TRBD1. This CDR3 region has 15 residues. CDR1 and CDR2 (germline): SGHAT, FQNNGV. The V and J ends lost 4 bases and 4 bases, in that order; junction bases with no gene match: 6. CDR3 residues: CASSSTGQGSTEAFF. The CDR3 DNA reads TGTGCCAGCAGCTCCACGGGACAGGGGAGCACTGAAGCTTTCTTT.

This clonotype has a count of ten or more. This rearrangement joins TRBV6-1 to TRBJ2-5, with TRBD2 as a possible D gene (6 bases). Germline V gene data show CDR1 as MNHNS and CDR2 as SASEGT. CDR3 length: 13 residues. The V gene lost 7 bases and the J gene lost 1 base, with 10 bases spanning the gap. In nucleotides, the CDR3 is TGTGCCAGCAATCGGGACTTCCAAGAGACCCAGTACTTC. It specifies CASNRDFQETQYF.

This clonotype was seen repeatedly, ten times or more. This chain uses TRBV6-1 with TRBJ2-1, with 10 bases fitting TRBD2. V lost 5 bases to trimming and J lost 9 bases; unmatched junction nucleotides: 1. This CDR3 has 12 residues. Germline V gene lookup returns CDR1 MNHNS and CDR2 SASEGT. DNA for the CDR3: TGTGCCAGCAGTAGCGGGGGGGTTGAGCAGTTCTTC. Translated: CASSSGGVEQFF.

This clonotype showed up many times. The chain combines TRBV7-8 with TRBJ1-1; D may be TRBD1 (5 bases). The germline gives CDR1 SGHVS, CDR2 FQNEAQ. The CDR3 totals 13 residues. V was cut by 5 bases and J by 3 bases, with 10 bases left in between. This CDR3 reads CASSPGPDTEAFF. The DNA for the CDR3 is TGTGCCAGCAGCCCGGGACCGGACACTGAAGCTTTCTTT.

This clonotype was recorded at least ten times. V gene TRBV28 combines with J gene TRBJ1-1; D not resolved. CDR1 and CDR2 (germline): MDHEN, SYDVKM. V lost 5 bases, J lost 0 bases, and 13 bases lay in between. The CDR3 contains 15 residues. The CDR3 sequence: CASSTGGNMNTEAFF. The CDR3, as DNA: TGTGCCAGCAGTACCGGAGGGAATATGAACACTGAAGCTTTCTTT.

The table lists this clonotype with many counts. CDR3 sequence: CASSISGANVLTF. In DNA, the CDR3 is TGCGCCAGCAGTATTTCTGGGGCCAACGTCCTGACTTTC. The rearrangement links TRBV5-1 to TRBJ2-6; D is ambiguous. The ends were cut back, 5 bases at V and 1 base at J, with 4 bases in the middle. The germline CDR1 and CDR2 sequences are SGHRS and YFSETQ. The CDR3 runs to 13 residues.

This clonotype has at least ten counts. This chain connects TRBV6-5 to TRBJ1-5, with a possible D match to TRBD1 (6 bases). Deletions cut 0 bases from V and 5 bases from J, with 14 bases between. Germline assignment: CDR1 MNHEY and CDR2 SVGAGI. This CDR3 has 16 residues. The CDR3 spells CASSYSSRGHDQPQHF. In DNA form, the CDR3 reads TGTGCCAGCAGTTACTCTAGCAGGGGCCACGATCAGCCCCAGCATTTT.

The V gene is TRBV12-3 or TRBV12-4, the J gene TRBJ2-5, with 9 bases lining up with TRBD2. CDR3 length equals 13 residues. After removal of 6 bases from V and 7 bases from J, the junction contained 6 bases not matched to a gene. The CDR3 DNA sequence: TGTGCCAGCAGGCGGACTAGCGTGCGGACCCAGTACTTC. Residues: CASRRTSVRTQYF.